This TCR beta chain is from a study of cytomegalovirus exposure and HLA in healthy donors. Study observations and caveats: In a later analysis, across HLA loci, associated TCR counts were highest for DRB1, lowest for HLA-C. Further analysis was carried out later, and it showed several of the most significant clusters appearing linked to common viral pathogens. Cytomegalovirus association was listed for 150 to 200 TCR beta chains.

CDR1 and CDR2 (germline): SNHLY, FYNNEI. The junction had 5 bases not matched to a gene; V was cut back by 6 bases and J by 4 bases. The CDR3 has 15 residues. In regard to this clone: The target antigen is unknown.

The donors comprised healthy bone marrow donors. PCR amplification relied on 60 Vbeta primers (plus 13 Jbeta primers). TCRdb's copy holds only in-frame clones and misses some; the assay was immunoSEQ multiplex PCR. This table holds fewer than 90,000 clones, 75% to 90% found once. The gene calls are TRBV2 and TRBJ2-2; 10 bases align to TRBD2. Sample: PBMCs. The sequence derives from a human donor in good health. The CDR3 region has the DNA TGTGCCAGCAGCTTAGCGGGGGGCGCCACCGGGGAGCTGTTTTTT. Its translation: CASSLAGGATGELFF.